There are a few counts of the clone carrying this TCR beta chain. Its specificity is unknown. The data originate from a study of beta chain features in type 1 diabetes. Reverse transcription of all isolated RNA meant that expressed TCRB transcripts were sequenced. Sequenced naive, central memory and regulatory T cell samples produced an average of around 3.5 million reads. Clones were sequenced by immunoSEQ multiplex PCR, and TCRdb holds only the in-frame ones, with some missing. The sample shows 450,000 or so clones, about an eighth of them seen only once. The study, taken as a whole, reports: Moderately but significantly shorter TCRB CDR3s were found in Type 1 diabetes patients in all four CD4+ subsets. There were fewer insertions and more deletions at the VDJ junctions of type 1 diabetes patients.

Blood was drawn once from each donor into heparinised tubes. The draws averaged about 110 mL. The source material was naive CD4+ T cells from blood. The sequence derives from a woman between 18 and 30 years old in good health.

CDR3 residues: CSVGTDCYEQYV. For the CDR3, the DNA is TGCAGCGTTGGCACAGACTGCTACGAGCAGTACGTC. The V gene is TRBV29-1, the J gene TRBJ2-7; D is ambiguous. CDR3 length: 12 amino acids. With 4 bases removed from V and 3 bases from J, the gap between germline ends came to 10 bases. Per the germline V gene, CDR1 is SQVTM and CDR2 is ANQGSEA.